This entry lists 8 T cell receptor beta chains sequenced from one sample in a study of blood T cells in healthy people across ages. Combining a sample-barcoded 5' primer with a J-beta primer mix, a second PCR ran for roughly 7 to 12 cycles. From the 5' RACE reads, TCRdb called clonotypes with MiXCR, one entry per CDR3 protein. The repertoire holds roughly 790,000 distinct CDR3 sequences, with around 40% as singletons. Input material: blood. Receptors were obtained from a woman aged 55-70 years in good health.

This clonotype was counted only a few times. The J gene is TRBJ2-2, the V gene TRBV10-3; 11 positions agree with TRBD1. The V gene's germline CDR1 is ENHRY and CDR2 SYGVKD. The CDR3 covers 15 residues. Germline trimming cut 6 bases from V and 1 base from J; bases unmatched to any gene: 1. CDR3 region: CAIRGQGGNTGELFF. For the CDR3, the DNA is TGTGCCATCAGGGGACAGGGGGGGAACACCGGGGAGCTGTTTTTT.

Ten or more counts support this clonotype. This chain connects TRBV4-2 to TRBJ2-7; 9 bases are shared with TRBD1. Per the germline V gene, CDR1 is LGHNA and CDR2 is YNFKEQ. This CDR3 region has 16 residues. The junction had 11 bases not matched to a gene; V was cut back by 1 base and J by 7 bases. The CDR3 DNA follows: TGTGCCAGCAGCCAAGGTGCGGTACAGGGGGCGTATGAGCAGTACTTC. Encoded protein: CASSQGAVQGAYEQYF.

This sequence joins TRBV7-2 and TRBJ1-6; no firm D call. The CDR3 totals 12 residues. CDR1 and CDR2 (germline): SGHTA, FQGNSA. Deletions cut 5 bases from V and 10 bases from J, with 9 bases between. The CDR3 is CASSATYSPLHF. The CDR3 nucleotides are TGTGCCAGCAGCGCCACATACTCACCCCTCCACTTT.

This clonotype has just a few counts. The CDR3 reads CASSVGMGFNEKLFF. The CDR3 DNA sequence: TGTGCCAGCAGCGTGGGAATGGGATTTAATGAAAAACTGTTTTTT. The chain links TRBV9 to TRBJ1-4; D gene ambiguous. This CDR3 is built from 15 residues. CDR1 and CDR2 from the germline V gene are SGDLS and YYNGEE. V dropped 2 bases and J dropped 4 bases, with 12 bases sitting between them.

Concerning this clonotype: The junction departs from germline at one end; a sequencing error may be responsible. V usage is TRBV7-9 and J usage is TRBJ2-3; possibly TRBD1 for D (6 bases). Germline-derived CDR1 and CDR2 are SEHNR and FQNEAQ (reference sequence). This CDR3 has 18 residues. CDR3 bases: TGTGCCAACAGCCCACACGCTACCCGGGACACTCGCACAGATACGCAGTATTTT. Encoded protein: CANSPHATRDTRTDTQYF.

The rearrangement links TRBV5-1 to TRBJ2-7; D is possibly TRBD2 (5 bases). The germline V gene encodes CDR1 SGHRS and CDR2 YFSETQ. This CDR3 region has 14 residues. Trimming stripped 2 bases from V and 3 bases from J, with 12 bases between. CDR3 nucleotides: TGCGCCAGCAGCTTCGGGGTTGTTGGCTACGAGCAGTACTTC. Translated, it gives CASSFGVVGYEQYF. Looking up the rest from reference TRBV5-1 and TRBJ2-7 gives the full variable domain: KAGVTQTPRYLIKTRGQQVTLSCSPISGHRSVSWYQQTPGQGLQFLFEYFSETQRNKGNFPGRFSGRQFSNSRSEMNVSTLELGDSALYLCASSFGVVGYEQYFGPGTRLTVT.

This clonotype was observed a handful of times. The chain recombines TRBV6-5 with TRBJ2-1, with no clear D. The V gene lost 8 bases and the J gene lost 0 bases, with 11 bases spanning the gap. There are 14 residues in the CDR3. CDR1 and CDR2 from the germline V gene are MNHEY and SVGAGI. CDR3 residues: CASSVQDSYNEQFF. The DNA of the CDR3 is TGTGCCAGCTCGGTGCAGGACTCCTACAATGAGCAGTTCTTC.

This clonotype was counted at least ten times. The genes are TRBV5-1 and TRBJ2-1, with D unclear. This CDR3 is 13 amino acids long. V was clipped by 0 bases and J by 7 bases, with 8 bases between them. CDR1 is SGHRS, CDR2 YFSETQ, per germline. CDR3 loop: CASSLVGRNEQFF. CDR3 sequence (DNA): TGCGCCAGCAGCTTGGTTGGTAGGAATGAGCAGTTCTTC.